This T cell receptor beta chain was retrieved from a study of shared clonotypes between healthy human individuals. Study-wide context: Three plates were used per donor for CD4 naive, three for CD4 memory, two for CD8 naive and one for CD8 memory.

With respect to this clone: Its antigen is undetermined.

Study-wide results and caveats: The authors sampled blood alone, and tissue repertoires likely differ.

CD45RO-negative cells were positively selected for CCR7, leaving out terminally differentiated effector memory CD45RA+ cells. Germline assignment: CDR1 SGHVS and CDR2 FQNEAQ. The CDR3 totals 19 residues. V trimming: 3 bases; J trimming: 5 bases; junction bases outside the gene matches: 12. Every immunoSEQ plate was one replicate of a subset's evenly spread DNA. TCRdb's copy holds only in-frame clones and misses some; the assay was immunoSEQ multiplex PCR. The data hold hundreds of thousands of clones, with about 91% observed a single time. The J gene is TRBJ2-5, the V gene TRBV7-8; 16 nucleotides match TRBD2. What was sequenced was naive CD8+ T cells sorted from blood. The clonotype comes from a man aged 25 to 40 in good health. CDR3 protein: CASSFPPGLAGGPEETQYF. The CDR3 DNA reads TGTGCCAGCAGCTTCCCTCCGGGACTAGCGGGAGGGCCGGAGGAGACCCAGTACTTC. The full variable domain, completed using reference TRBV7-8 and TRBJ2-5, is GAGVSQSPRYKVAKRGQDVALRCDPISGHVSLFWYQQALGQGPEFLTYFQNEAQLDKSGLPSDRFFAERPEGSVSTLKIQRTQQEDSAVYLCASSFPPGLAGGPEETQYFGPGTRLLVL.